The source of this TCR beta chain is a study of siplizumab effects on memory and regulatory T cells. Profiled with immunoSEQ multiplex PCR; TCRdb holds only in-frame clones, not every one. The table includes around 100,000 clones, 94% detected once. Whole-study results and caveats: Unstimulated subsets were the mapping target of only a minor fraction of alloreactive clones. A major contribution to the alloresponse seemed to be made by naive T cells, which seemed more diverse than memory cells.

As to this clone: Its antigen is as yet unknown.

Germline-derived CDR1 and CDR2 are SGDLS and YYNGEE. The trim removed 3 bases at V and 14 bases at J, leaving 12 bases unmatched. The CDR3 covers 15 residues. The chain recombines TRBV9 with TRBJ1-6; TRBD1 matches 9 bases. The TCR sequence derives from a human donor in good health. Specimen: non-Treg CD4+ T cells sorted from blood. CDR3 in DNA: TGTGCCAGCAGCGAGACCGGGACAGGGACCCCCGCCCTCCACTTT. Residues: CASSETGTGTPALHF.